The rows below give T cell receptor beta chains drawn from one sample of a study of identical twins. Each CDR3 protein is one row after TCRdb ran MiXCR on the 5' RACE reads. There are about 220,000 distinct CDR3 sequences in the sample; approximately 5.9% occur only once, and approximately 15% lies in the top ten. These data are also associated with another study on T cells expressing NK-cell markers.

Sequencing input: CD8+ T cells sorted from blood. These receptors all come from a woman aged 18-35 years in good health. The CDR3 runs from the conserved cysteine through the conserved F or W. The order of the fields is V gene, D gene, J gene, clone size, CDR3 DNA, CDR3 protein. D genes are given only for firm matches. The listing skips clone size in some rows; elsewhere it reads once, few, many or a size class.

V gene: TRBV10-3; D gene: NA; J gene: TRBJ2-3; clone size: NA; CDR3 DNA: TGTGCCATCAGTTATGAGGCAGATACGCAGTATTTT; CDR3 protein: CAISYEADTQYF
V gene: TRBV29-1; D gene: TRBD2; J gene: TRBJ2-1; clone size: few; CDR3 DNA: TGCAGCGTTGAGGGACTAGCTCCTCGGATAAATGAGCAGTTCTTC; CDR3 protein: CSVEGLAPRINEQFF
V gene: TRBV4-1; D gene: TRBD2; J gene: TRBJ2-5; clone size: NA; CDR3 DNA: TGCGCCAGCAGCCAAGATCGGGGACTAGTAAGTGAGACCCAGTACTTC; CDR3 protein: CASSQDRGLVSETQYF
V gene: TRBV20-1; D gene: NA; J gene: TRBJ1-4; clone size: NA; CDR3 DNA: TGCAGTGCTAGTAGGGCCTCCACAGGACATAATGAAAAACTGTTTTTT; CDR3 protein: CSASRASTGHNEKLFF
V gene: TRBV27; D gene: NA; J gene: TRBJ2-1; clone size: medium-sized; CDR3 DNA: TGTGCCAGCAGTTTATACAGACCCGGAGAGCAGTTCTTC; CDR3 protein: CASSLYRPGEQFF
V gene: TRBV12-3/TRBV12-4; D gene: NA; J gene: TRBJ2-2; clone size: many; CDR3 DNA: TGTGCCAGCAGTTTCGGGACGGGTGGGGAGCTGTTTTTT; CDR3 protein: CASSFGTGGELFF
V gene: TRBV11-2; D gene: TRBD1; J gene: TRBJ2-1; clone size: NA; CDR3 DNA: TGTGCCAGCAGACTCGACAGGGCTAGTGAGCAGTTCTTC; CDR3 protein: CASRLDRASEQFF
V gene: TRBV12-3/TRBV12-4; D gene: NA; J gene: TRBJ1-2; clone size: NA; CDR3 DNA: TGTGCCAGCAGTTTATGGATCGAGGGCTACACCTTC; CDR3 protein: CASSLWIEGYTF
V gene: TRBV6-2/TRBV6-3; D gene: TRBD1; J gene: TRBJ2-5; clone size: NA; CDR3 DNA: TGTGCCAGCAATCTCCGGGACAGTCAAGAGACCCAGTACTTC; CDR3 protein: CASNLRDSQETQYF
V gene: TRBV15; D gene: NA; J gene: TRBJ2-1; clone size: few; CDR3 DNA: TGTGCCACCAGCAGAGATTATCCCAGGGGTGGCAACAATGAGCAGTTCTTC; CDR3 protein: CATSRDYPRGGNNEQFF
V gene: TRBV5-1; D gene: NA; J gene: TRBJ2-3; clone size: many; CDR3 DNA: TGCGCCAGCACCCACACAGATACGCAGTATTTT; CDR3 protein: CASTHTDTQYF
V gene: TRBV10-1; D gene: NA; J gene: TRBJ2-2; clone size: few; CDR3 DNA: TGCGCCAGCAGTGGTTCGGCCACCGGGGAGCTGTTTTTT; CDR3 protein: CASSGSATGELFF
V gene: TRBV12-3/TRBV12-4; D gene: TRBD1; J gene: TRBJ1-1; clone size: NA; CDR3 DNA: TGTGCCAGCAGTTTCCAGACGACAGGGCACACTGAAGCTTTCTTT; CDR3 protein: CASSFQTTGHTEAFF
V gene: TRBV7-8; D gene: NA; J gene: TRBJ2-7; clone size: few; CDR3 DNA: TGTGCCAGCAGCTTATTTGTCAACGAGCAGTACTTC; CDR3 protein: CASSLFVNEQYF
V gene: TRBV25-1; D gene: NA; J gene: TRBJ2-7; clone size: NA; CDR3 DNA: TGTGCCAGCAGTGAATTTGGTCTACCAGGGGAGCAGTACTTC; CDR3 protein: CASSEFGLPGEQYF
V gene: TRBV6-2/TRBV6-3; D gene: NA; J gene: TRBJ1-1; clone size: NA; CDR3 DNA: TGTGCCAGCAGTTACTCGATCGGTCGAACGGGAGAAGCTTTCTTT; CDR3 protein: CASSYSIGRTGEAFF
V gene: TRBV6-2/TRBV6-3; D gene: TRBD2; J gene: TRBJ2-1; clone size: NA; CDR3 DNA: TGTGCCATCGTAGCGGGAGTAGGGGGCGAGCAGTTCTTC; CDR3 protein: CAIVAGVGGEQFF
V gene: TRBV9; D gene: NA; J gene: TRBJ2-1; clone size: NA; CDR3 DNA: TGTGCCAGCAGCGTCCCGGGGCCTCACAATGAGCAGTTCTTC; CDR3 protein: CASSVPGPHNEQFF
V gene: TRBV7-6; D gene: TRBD2; J gene: TRBJ2-3; clone size: NA; CDR3 DNA: TGTGCCAGCAGGTTAACTAGCGGGGAGCTAGATACGCAGTATTTT; CDR3 protein: CASRLTSGELDTQYF
V gene: TRBV27; D gene: NA; J gene: TRBJ2-5; clone size: few; CDR3 DNA: TGTGCCAGCAGTTTATTGGCGTCATCTGGGCCCGGAGAGACCCAGTACTTC; CDR3 protein: CASSLLASSGPGETQYF
V gene: TRBV11-2; D gene: TRBD2; J gene: TRBJ2-3; clone size: many; CDR3 DNA: TGTGCTGTGCCTAGCGGGAAGGGTACGCAGTATTTT; CDR3 protein: CAVPSGKGTQYF
V gene: TRBV15; D gene: NA; J gene: TRBJ1-6; clone size: NA; CDR3 DNA: TGTGCCACCAGCAGAACACGACAGGCCCCGAATTCACCCCTCCACTTT; CDR3 protein: CATSRTRQAPNSPLHF
V gene: TRBV12-3/TRBV12-4; D gene: NA; J gene: TRBJ2-5; clone size: few; CDR3 DNA: TGTGCCAGCAAACCCTGGGGGAGTCAGACCCAGTACTTC; CDR3 protein: CASKPWGSQTQYF
V gene: TRBV7-2; D gene: NA; J gene: TRBJ2-5; clone size: NA; CDR3 DNA: TGTGCCAGCAGCAGCGTGGGGGGGCTGGAGACCCAGTACTTC; CDR3 protein: CASSSVGGLETQYF
V gene: TRBV28; D gene: NA; J gene: TRBJ2-4; clone size: NA; CDR3 DNA: TGTGCCAGCACCTCCCAGAGTACCAAAAACATTCAGTACTTC; CDR3 protein: CASTSQSTKNIQYF
V gene: TRBV12-3/TRBV12-4; D gene: NA; J gene: TRBJ2-7; clone size: many; CDR3 DNA: TGTGCCAGCAGTTTTGGTCAGGCGCCCTACGAGCAGTACTTC; CDR3 protein: CASSFGQAPYEQYF
V gene: TRBV12-3/TRBV12-4; D gene: TRBD2; J gene: TRBJ2-7; clone size: many; CDR3 DNA: TGTGCCAGCAGTCCCCTGGGCGCGGGGGACGAGCAGTACTTC; CDR3 protein: CASSPLGAGDEQYF
V gene: TRBV9; D gene: NA; J gene: TRBJ2-3; clone size: many; CDR3 DNA: TGTGCCAGCAGCGAACTGGCGGATACGCAGTATTTT; CDR3 protein: CASSELADTQYF
V gene: TRBV20-1; D gene: NA; J gene: TRBJ2-7; clone size: NA; CDR3 DNA: TGCAGTGCTAGAGATTCTTGGACGTCTGCCTACGAGCAGTACTTC; CDR3 protein: CSARDSWTSAYEQYF
V gene: TRBV29-1; D gene: NA; J gene: TRBJ2-6; clone size: many; CDR3 DNA: TGCAGCGTTGAAGATTTGCAGGCTGGGGCCAACGTCCTGACTTTC; CDR3 protein: CSVEDLQAGANVLTF
V gene: TRBV7-9; D gene: NA; J gene: TRBJ1-1; clone size: many; CDR3 DNA: TGTGCCAGCAGCTTAACTGGGACTGAAGCTTTCTTT; CDR3 protein: CASSLTGTEAFF